The clone carrying this T cell receptor (beta chain) has only a few counts. The target antigen is unknown. The entry originates in a study of CD8 T cell repertoires and HIV-1 epitope variants. Study-wide context: Each of Twenty-five Gag and Nef epitope peptides stimulated a separate culture. Controls were a CMV, EBV and flu pool, Ebola AY9, and no peptide. Separate from the cultures, 1M uncultured T cells served as baseline. Regarding the study as a whole: This assay reports beta chains of antigen-expanded cells, not T cell function.

Method: immunoSEQ multiplex PCR; TCRdb's copy keeps in-frame clones and lacks some. The repertoire holds 80,000 to 95,000 clones, roughly four fifths seen once, with 20% to 30% in the top ten. V was shortened by 3 bases and J by 5 bases, with 13 bases between the two germline ends. Germline V gene lookup returns CDR1 LNHDA and CDR2 SQIVND (reference sequence). The CDR3 runs 14 residues. The clonotype comes from a male donor with HIV. The sample comprised uncultured baseline CD8+ T cells from peripheral blood mononuclear cells (PBMCs). The chain couples TRBV19 to TRBJ1-1; D remains unclear. The CDR3 bases are TGTGCCAGTAGTATTCAGAAGCGGAGTACTGAAGCTTTCTTT. It codes for CASSIQKRSTEAFF.